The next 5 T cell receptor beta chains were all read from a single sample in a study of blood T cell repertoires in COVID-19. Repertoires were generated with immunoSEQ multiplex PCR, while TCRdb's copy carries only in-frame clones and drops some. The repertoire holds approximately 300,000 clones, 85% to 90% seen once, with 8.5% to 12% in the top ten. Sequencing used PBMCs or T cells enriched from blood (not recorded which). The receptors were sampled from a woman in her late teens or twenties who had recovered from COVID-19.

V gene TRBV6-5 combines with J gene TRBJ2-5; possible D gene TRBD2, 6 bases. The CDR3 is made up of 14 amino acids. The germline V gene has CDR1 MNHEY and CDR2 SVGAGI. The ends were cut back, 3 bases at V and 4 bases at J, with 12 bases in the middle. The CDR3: CASSYFGGGETQYF. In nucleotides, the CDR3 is TGTGCCAGCAGTTATTTTGGGGGAGGAGAGACCCAGTACTTC.

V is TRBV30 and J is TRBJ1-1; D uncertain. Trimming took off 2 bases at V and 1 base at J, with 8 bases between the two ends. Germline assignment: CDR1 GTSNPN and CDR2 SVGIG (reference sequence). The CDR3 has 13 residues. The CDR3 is CAWSIGGNTEAFF. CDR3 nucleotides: TGTGCCTGGAGTATAGGAGGGAACACTGAAGCTTTCTTT.

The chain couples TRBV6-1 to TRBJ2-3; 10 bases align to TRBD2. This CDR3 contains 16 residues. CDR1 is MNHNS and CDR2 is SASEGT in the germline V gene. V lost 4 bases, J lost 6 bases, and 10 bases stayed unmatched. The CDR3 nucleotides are TGTGCCAGCAGTGCTACTAGCGGGGAACCTGGGGATACGCAGTATTTT. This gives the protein CASSATSGEPGDTQYF.

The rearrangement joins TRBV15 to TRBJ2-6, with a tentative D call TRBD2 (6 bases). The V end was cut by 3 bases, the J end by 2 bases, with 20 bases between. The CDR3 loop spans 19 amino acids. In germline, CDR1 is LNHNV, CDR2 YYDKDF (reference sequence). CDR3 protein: CATSRRGAGLSTGANVLTF. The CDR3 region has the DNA TGTGCCACCAGCAGGAGAGGTGCGGGACTCTCCACTGGGGCCAACGTCCTGACTTTC. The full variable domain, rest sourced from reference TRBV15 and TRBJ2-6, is DAMVIQNPRYQVTQFGKPVTLSCSQTLNHNVMYWYQQKSSQAPKLLFHYYDKDFNNEADTPDNFQSRRPNTSFCFLDIRSPGLGDTAMYLCATSRRGAGLSTGANVLTFGAGSRLTVL.

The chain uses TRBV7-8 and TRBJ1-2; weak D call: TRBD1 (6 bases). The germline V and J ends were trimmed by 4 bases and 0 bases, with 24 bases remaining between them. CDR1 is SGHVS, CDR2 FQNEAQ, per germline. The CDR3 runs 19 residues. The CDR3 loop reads CASSSLNPTGSWTNYGYTF. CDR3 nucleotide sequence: TGTGCCAGCAGCTCCTTAAACCCGACAGGTTCTTGGACTAACTATGGCTACACCTTC.